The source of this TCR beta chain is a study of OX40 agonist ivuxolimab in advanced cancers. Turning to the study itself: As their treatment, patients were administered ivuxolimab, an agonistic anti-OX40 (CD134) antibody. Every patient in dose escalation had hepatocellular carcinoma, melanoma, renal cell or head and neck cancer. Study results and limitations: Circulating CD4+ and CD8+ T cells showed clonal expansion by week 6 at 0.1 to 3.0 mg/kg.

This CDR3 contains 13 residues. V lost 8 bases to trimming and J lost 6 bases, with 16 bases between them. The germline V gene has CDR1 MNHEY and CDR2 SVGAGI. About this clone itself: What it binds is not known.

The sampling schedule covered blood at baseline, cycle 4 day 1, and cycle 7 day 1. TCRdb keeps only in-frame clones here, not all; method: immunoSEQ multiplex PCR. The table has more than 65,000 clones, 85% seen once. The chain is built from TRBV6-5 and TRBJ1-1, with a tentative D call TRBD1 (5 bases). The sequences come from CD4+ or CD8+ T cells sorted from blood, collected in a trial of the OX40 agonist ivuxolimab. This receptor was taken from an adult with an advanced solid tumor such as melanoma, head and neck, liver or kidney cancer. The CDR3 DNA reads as TGTGCCAGCGGTACCCGGCGGGGCTCTGAAGCTTTCTTT. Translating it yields CASGTRRGSEAFF.